The 2 T cell receptor beta chains listed next were all sequenced from one sample in a study of a mutant IDH1 vaccine in newly diagnosed glioma. TCRdb's copy holds only in-frame clones and misses some; the assay was immunoSEQ multiplex PCR. The sample carries around 50,000 clones, roughly 78% recorded once. Their antigens remain unidentified. As to time point: week 5, during vaccination. Vaccination comprised doses that each held 300 ug of mutant IDH1 20-mer peptide, plus topical imiquimod. The sequencing used PBMCs, collected from a glioma patient whose treatment included an IDH1 peptide vaccine. These receptor sequences come from a man aged 50 to 60 with glioma.

This rearrangement joins TRBV7-2 to TRBJ2-7; 12 bases match TRBD2. Germline-derived CDR1 and CDR2 are SGHTA and FQGNSA. After removal of 5 bases from V and 3 bases from J, the junction contained 14 bases not matched to a gene. The CDR3 consists of 18 residues. CDR3 region: CASSDWASGGVRNYEQYF. CDR3 DNA sequence: TGTGCCAGCAGCGATTGGGCTAGCGGGGGGGTTAGGAACTACGAGCAGTACTTC.

This rearrangement joins TRBV28 to TRBJ1-1; D is unclear. Germline CDR1 MDHEN, CDR2 SYDVKM. The V gene lost 3 bases and the J gene lost 1 base, with 6 bases spanning the gap. The length of the CDR3 is 13 residues. The CDR3 coding sequence is TGTGCCAGCAGTTTTAGTAGGAACACTGAAGCTTTCTTT. Amino acids: CASSFSRNTEAFF.